This record covers a single T cell receptor beta chain. The V segment lost 0 bases and the J segment 5 bases; nucleotides outside the gene matches: 2. The germline gives CDR1 SGDLS, CDR2 YYNGEE. The CDR3 sequence is 15 residues long. This sample is part of a study of blood T cell repertoires in COVID-19. Study context: Sites across the United States, Italy and Spain contributed samples from acute and convalescent COVID-19. From T cells, B-cell-depleted T cells, or PBMCs came the material, which was cDNA or gDNA.

Original data processing: Amplification from reference gene primers served as the basis for estimated nucleated cell counts. Sequencing was performed with immunoSEQ multiplex PCR; in TCRdb, only in-frame clones are kept and a portion is missing. V and J calls and clone size come straight from that table; D and trimming were deduced from the DNA. The data show 70,000 to 100,000 clones, roughly 90% seen once. This TCR derives from a woman aged 80 or over with active or convalescent COVID-19. Sequencing was done on a sample of peripheral blood. V gene TRBV9 combines with J gene TRBJ2-5; 12 bases map to TRBD2. The CDR3 protein is CASSVVGTSGETQYF. In nucleotides, the CDR3 is TGTGCCAGCAGCGTAGTGGGGACTAGCGGGGAGACCCAGTACTTC.